The source of this T cell receptor beta chain is a study of cytomegalovirus exposure and HLA in healthy donors. Overall study results and limits: Later analysis identified 16,000 or so TCR beta sequences associated with HLA alleles, using a false discovery rate threshold of 0.05. Some V segments (TRBV6-2 and TRBV6-3 among them) were excluded as indistinguishable.

Healthy bone marrow donors made up the donors. V trimming: 3 bases; J trimming: 6 bases; junction bases outside the gene matches: 8. The CDR3 covers 15 residues. Germline CDR1 is LNHDA and CDR2 is SQIVND (reference sequence). Both 60 Vbeta primers and 13 Jbeta primers went into the PCR. Authors' data handling: Later analysis identified 65 million to 80 million unique TCR beta chains, approximately 10 million shared. Sequencing used immunoSEQ multiplex PCR; TCRdb keeps in-frame clones, though not all of them. V and J calls and clone size are those listed in that table; D and trimming were worked out from the DNA. The sample records 140,000 or so clones, roughly 9.4% being singletons. Notes on this clone: Its target is unknown.

This clonotype originated in a male donor in good health and CMV-seronegative. Sequenced: PBMCs. The V gene is TRBV19, the J gene TRBJ2-3, with 8 bases matching TRBD2. In nucleotides, the CDR3 is TGTGCCAGTAGTATTTTTGCGGGGGGACGTGATACGCAGTATTTT. Encoded protein: CASSIFAGGRDTQYF.